A selection of T cell receptor beta chains follows, all from one sample in a study of radiotherapy plus CTLA-4 blockade in lung cancer. Measured with immunoSEQ multiplex PCR; TCRdb has only the in-frame clones, and not every one. The sample has around 99,000 clones; around 88% are singletons. The sample in question was peripheral blood, obtained from a patient treated with radiotherapy plus ipilimumab. The receptor set was obtained from a human donor with non-small cell lung cancer that progressed on radiotherapy plus ipilimumab. CDR3s include the opening cysteine and the closing phenylalanine or tryptophan. A D gene is named only where the DNA matches it firmly. Some rows mark clone size as missing; the rest say once, few, many or name a class of expanded clone.

j_call v_call clone_size d_call cdr3_nt cdr3_aa
TRBJ1-2 TRBV25-1 - - TGTGCCAGCCGCCGAAACCACAGGGATAACTATGGCTACACCTTC CASRRNHRDNYGYTF
TRBJ2-2 TRBV2 - TRBD2 TGTGCCAGCAGTGACCTAGCGGGGGGGACCGGGGAGCTGTTTTTT CASSDLAGGTGELFF
TRBJ2-1 TRBV20-1 - - TGCAGTGCTAGTCGCGGGAATGAGCAGTTCTTC CSASRGNEQFF
TRBJ1-4 TRBV6-1 - - TGTGCCAGCAGCATACAGGGTGCTAATGAAAAACTGTTTTTT CASSIQGANEKLFF
TRBJ2-5 TRBV10-1 - - TGCGCCAGCAGCCGAGAGGGACGTCAGGAGACCCAGTACTTC CASSREGRQETQYF
TRBJ1-5 TRBV7-8 - - TGTGCCAGCAGCTTATCGGGGTCGGGTAGCAATCAGCCCCAGCATTTT CASSLSGSGSNQPQHF
TRBJ1-5 TRBV18 few - TGTGCCAGCTCACCATGGGGAGAGCAGCCCCAGCATTTT CASSPWGEQPQHF
TRBJ2-5 TRBV25-1 - - TGTGCCAGCAGTGAATACGGGGCAGGGAGGACCCAGTACTTC CASSEYGAGRTQYF
TRBJ1-6 TRBV6-6 - - TGTGCCAGCAGTCAAAATTCACCCCTCCACTTT CASSQNSPLHF
TRBJ2-2 TRBV9 - TRBD1 TGTGCCAGCAGCGACCGGGACAGGGGGTGGGCCGGGGAGCTGTTTTTT CASSDRDRGWAGELFF
TRBJ2-1 TRBV2 - TRBD2 TGTGCCACCGGACTAGCGGGTTACAATGAGCAGTTCTTC CATGLAGYNEQFF
TRBJ1-2 TRBV7-8 - TRBD1 TGTGCCAGCAGCATGGGACAGGGGAACTATGGCTACACCTTC CASSMGQGNYGYTF
TRBJ1-2 TRBV29-1 - - TGCAGCGTTGGCGGTGCTAACTATGGCTACACCTTC CSVGGANYGYTF